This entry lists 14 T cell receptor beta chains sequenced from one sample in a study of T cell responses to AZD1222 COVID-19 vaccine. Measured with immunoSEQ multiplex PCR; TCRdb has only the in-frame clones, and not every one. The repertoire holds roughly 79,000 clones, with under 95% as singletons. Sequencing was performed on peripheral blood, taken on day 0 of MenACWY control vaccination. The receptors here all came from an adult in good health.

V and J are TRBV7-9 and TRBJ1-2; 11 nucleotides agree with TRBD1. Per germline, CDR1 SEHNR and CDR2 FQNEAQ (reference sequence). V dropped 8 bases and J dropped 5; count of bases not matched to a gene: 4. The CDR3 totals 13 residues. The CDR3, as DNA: TGTGCCAGCGATGGGACAGGGGGTTATGGCTACACCTTC. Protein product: CASDGTGGYGYTF. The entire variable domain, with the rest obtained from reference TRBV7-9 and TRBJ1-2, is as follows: DTGVSQNPRHKITKRGQNVTFRCDPISEHNRLYWYRQTLGQGPEFLTYFQNEAQLEKSRLLSDRFSAERPKGSFSTLEIQRTEQGDSAMYLCASDGTGGYGYTFGSGTRLTVV.

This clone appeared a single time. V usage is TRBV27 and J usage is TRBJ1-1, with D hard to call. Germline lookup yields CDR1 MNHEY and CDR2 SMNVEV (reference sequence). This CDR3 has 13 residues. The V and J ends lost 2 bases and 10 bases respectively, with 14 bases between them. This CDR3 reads CASSLRRDDSAFF. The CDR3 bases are TGTGCCAGCAGTTTACGTAGGGATGATTCAGCTTTCTTT.

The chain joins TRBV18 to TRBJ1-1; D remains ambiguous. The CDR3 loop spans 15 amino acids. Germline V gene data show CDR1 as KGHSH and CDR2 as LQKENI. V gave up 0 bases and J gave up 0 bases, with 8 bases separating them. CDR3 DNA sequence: TGTGCCAGCTCACCACCGGGCCCCATGAACACTGAAGCTTTCTTT. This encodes CASSPPGPMNTEAFF.

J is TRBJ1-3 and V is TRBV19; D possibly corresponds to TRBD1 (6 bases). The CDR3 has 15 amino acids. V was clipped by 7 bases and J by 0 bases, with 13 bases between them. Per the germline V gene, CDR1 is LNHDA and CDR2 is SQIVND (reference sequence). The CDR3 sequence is CASIAGDISGNTIYF. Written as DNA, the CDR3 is TGTGCCAGTATTGCAGGGGACATCTCTGGAAACACCATATATTTT.

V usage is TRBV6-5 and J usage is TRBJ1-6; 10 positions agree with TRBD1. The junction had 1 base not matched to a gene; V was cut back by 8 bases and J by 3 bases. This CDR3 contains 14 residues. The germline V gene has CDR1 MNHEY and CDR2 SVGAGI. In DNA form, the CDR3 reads TGTGCCAGCCGGACAGGGGGCTATAATTCACCCCTCCACTTT. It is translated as CASRTGGYNSPLHF.

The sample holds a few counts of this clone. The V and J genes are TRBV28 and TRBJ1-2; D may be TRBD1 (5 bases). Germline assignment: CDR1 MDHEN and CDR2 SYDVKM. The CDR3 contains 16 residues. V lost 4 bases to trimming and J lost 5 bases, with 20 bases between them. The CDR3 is CASSSGGLTDDYGYTF. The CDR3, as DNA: TGTGCCAGCAGTTCCGGGGGGTTGACAGATGATTATGGCTACACCTTC.

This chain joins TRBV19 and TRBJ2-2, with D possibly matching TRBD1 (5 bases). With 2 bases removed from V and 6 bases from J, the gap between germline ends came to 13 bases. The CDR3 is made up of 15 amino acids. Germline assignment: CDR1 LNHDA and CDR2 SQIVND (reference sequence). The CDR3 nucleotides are TGTGCCAGTAGTATATTAGACAGTACCGCCGGGGAGCTGTTTTTT. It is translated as CASSILDSTAGELFF.

Here the CDR3 reads CASSTGDGYGYTF. The CDR3 nucleotides are TGTGCCAGCAGCACCGGCGATGGCTATGGCTACACCTTC. The chain employs TRBV5-6 and TRBJ1-2; D is uncertain. CDR3 length: 13 residues. V was cut by 4 bases and J by 4 bases, with 11 bases left in between. From germline, CDR1 is SGHDT and CDR2 YYEEEE.

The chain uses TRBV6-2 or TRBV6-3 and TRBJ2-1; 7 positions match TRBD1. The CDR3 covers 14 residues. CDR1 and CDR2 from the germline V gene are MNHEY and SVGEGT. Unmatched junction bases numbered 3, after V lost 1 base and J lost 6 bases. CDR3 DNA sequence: TGTGCCAGCAGTTACTACCGGGACAGCAATGAGCAGTTCTTC. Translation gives CASSYYRDSNEQFF.

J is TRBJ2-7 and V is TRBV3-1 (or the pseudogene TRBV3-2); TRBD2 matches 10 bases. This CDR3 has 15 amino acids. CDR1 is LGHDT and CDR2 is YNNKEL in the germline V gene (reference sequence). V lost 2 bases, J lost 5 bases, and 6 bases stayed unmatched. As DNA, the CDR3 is TGTGCCAGCAGCCAAATGAGCGGGAGGGCCCACGAGCAGTACTTC. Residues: CASSQMSGRAHEQYF.

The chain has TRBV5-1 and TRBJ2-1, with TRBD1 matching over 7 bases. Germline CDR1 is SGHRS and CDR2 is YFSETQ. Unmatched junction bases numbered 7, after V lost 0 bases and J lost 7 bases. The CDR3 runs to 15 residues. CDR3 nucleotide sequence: TGCGCCAGCAGCTTGGCCGGTAGACAGGGTAATGAGCAGTTCTTC. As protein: CASSLAGRQGNEQFF.

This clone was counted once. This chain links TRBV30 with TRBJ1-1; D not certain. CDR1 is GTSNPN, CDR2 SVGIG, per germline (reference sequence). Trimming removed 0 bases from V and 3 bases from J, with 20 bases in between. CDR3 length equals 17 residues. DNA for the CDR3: TGTGCCTGGAGTGTAGTCCAGCTACCTAGGGTCCACACTGAAGCTTTCTTT. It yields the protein CAWSVVQLPRVHTEAFF.

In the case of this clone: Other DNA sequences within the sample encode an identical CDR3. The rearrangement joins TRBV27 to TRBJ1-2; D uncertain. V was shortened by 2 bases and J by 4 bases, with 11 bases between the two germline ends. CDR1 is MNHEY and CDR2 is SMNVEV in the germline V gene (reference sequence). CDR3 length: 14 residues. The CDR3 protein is CASSLSKGGYGYTF. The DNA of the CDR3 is TGTGCCAGCAGTTTAAGCAAGGGTGGCTATGGCTACACCTTC.

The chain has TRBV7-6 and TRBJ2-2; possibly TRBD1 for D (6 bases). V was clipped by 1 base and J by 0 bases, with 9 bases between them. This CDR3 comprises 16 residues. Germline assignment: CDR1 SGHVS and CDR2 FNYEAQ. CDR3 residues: CASSLESGANTGELFF. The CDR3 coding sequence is TGTGCCAGCAGCTTAGAGTCAGGGGCGAACACCGGGGAGCTGTTTTTT.